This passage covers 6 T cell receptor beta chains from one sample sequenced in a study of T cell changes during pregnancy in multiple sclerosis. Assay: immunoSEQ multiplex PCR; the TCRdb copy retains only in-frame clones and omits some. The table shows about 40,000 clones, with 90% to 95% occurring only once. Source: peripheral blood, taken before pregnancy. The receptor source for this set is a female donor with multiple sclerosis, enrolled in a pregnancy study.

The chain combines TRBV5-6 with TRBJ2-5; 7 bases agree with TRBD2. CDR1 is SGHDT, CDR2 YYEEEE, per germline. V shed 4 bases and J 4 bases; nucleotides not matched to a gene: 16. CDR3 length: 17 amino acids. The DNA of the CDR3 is TGTGCCAGCAGCCCTGAGGGACGGGGAGGGCCCGGAGAGACCCAGTACTTC. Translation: CASSPEGRGGPGETQYF.

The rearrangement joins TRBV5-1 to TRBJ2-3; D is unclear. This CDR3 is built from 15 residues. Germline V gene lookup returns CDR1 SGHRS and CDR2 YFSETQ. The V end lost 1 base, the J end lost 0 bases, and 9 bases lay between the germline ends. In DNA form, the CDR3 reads TGCGCCAGCAGCTTGACGACTCCCAGCACAGATACGCAGTATTTT. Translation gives CASSLTTPSTDTQYF. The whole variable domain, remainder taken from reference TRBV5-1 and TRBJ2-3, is KAGVTQTPRYLIKTRGQQVTLSCSPISGHRSVSWYQQTPGQGLQFLFEYFSETQRNKGNFPGRFSGRQFSNSRSEMNVSTLELGDSALYLCASSLTTPSTDTQYFGPGTRLTVL.

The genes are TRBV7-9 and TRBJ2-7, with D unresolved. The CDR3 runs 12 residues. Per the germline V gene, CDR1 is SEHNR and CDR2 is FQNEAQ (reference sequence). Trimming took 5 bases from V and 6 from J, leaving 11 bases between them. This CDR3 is CASSQAPLEQYF. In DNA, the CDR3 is TGTGCCAGCAGCCAGGCACCGCTCGAGCAGTACTTC.

CDR3 sequence reads: CASSIRAEQYF. The DNA for the CDR3 is TGTGCCAGCAGCATCAGGGCCGAGCAGTACTTC. V usage is TRBV2 and J usage is TRBJ2-7; tentatively, D is TRBD1 (5 bases). Germline assignment: CDR1 SNHLY and CDR2 FYNNEI. V shed 6 bases and J shed 6 bases, with 9 bases lying between them. The CDR3 spans 11 residues.

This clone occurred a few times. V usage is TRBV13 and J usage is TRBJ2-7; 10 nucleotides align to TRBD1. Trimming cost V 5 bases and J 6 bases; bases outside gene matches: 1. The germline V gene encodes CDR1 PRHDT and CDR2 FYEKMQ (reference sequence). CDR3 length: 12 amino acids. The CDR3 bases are TGTGCCAGCAGCCGGACAGGGGGCGAGCAGTACTTC. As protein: CASSRTGGEQYF.

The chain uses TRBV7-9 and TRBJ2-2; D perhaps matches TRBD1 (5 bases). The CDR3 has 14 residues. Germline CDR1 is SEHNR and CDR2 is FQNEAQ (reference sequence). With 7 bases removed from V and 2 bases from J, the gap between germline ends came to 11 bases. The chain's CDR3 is CASTPDINTGELFF. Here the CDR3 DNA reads TGTGCCAGCACCCCGGACATTAACACCGGGGAGCTGTTTTTT.